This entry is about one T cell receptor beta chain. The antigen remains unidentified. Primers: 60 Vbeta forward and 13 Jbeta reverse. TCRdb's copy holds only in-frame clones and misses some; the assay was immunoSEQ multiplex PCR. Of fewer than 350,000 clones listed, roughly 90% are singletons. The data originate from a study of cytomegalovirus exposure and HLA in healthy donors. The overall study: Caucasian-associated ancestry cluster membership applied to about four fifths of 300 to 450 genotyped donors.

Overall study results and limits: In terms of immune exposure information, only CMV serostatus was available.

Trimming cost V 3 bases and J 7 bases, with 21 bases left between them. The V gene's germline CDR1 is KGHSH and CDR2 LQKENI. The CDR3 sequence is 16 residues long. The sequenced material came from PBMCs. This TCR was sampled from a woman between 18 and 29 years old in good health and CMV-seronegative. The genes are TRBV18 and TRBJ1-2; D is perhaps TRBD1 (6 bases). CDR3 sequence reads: CASSPDEGRQAFGYTF. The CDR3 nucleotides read TGTGCCAGCTCACCTGATGAGGGGCGACAGGCCTTTGGCTACACCTTC.